This T cell receptor beta chain was sequenced in a study of control samples from healthy donors and cancer patients. Looked up from germline, CDR1 is SGHRS and CDR2 is YFSETQ. The V and J ends lost 4 bases and 3 bases respectively, with 13 bases between them. The CDR3 has 14 residues. Assay: immunoSEQ multiplex PCR; the TCRdb copy retains only in-frame clones and omits some. Altogether roughly 55,000 clones are present, more than 95% being singletons, with the ten largest covering approximately 1%. Sequencing was done on a sample of blood. The chain employs TRBV5-1 and TRBJ1-2; D uncertain. The clonotype was recovered from a woman younger than 35 in good health. The CDR3 DNA reads as TGCGCCAGCAGCCGGATCCCGAGTGACTATGGCTACACCTTC. It specifies CASSRIPSDYGYTF. The full variable domain, its missing parts supplied by reference TRBV5-1 and TRBJ1-2, is KAGVTQTPRYLIKTRGQQVTLSCSPISGHRSVSWYQQTPGQGLQFLFEYFSETQRNKGNFPGRFSGRQFSNSRSEMNVSTLELGDSALYLCASSRIPSDYGYTFGSGTRLTVV.